This TCR beta chain was sequenced for a study of T cell responses to AZD1222 COVID-19 vaccine. The CDR3 runs to 15 residues. Germline CDR1 and CDR2: SGHRS and YFSETQ. With 4 bases clipped from V and 4 bases from J, the junction kept 8 bases outside the gene matches. Produced via immunoSEQ multiplex PCR; TCRdb's table is partial and in-frame only. The table has more than 100,000 clones, about nine tenths seen once. Whole-study findings and limits: Of spike-specific TCRs, nearly half reportedly target regions left unmutated in variants. CD4 TCRs associated with vaccination spanned spike, dominating at 160-218 and 743-854. After two AZD1222 doses, spike-specific TCR breadth and depth rose versus day 0.

In regard to this clone: Its antigen is not known.

The chain is built from TRBV5-1 and TRBJ2-1, with 7 positions matching TRBD1. The sequencing here drew on peripheral blood, taken 28 days after the second AZD1222 dose. This clonotype originated in an adult who received the AZD1222 COVID-19 vaccine. The CDR3 sequence is CASSPAGTVYNEQFF. The CDR3 coding sequence is TGCGCCAGCAGCCCGGCCGGGACAGTTTACAATGAGCAGTTCTTC.